These 8 T cell receptor beta chains were sequenced from one sample in a study of blood T cells in healthy people across ages. For the second PCR, which ran for about 7 to 11 cycles, a sample-barcoded 5' primer and a J-beta primer mix were used. MiXCR was run by TCRdb on the 5' RACE reads, yielding one entry per CDR3 protein. The repertoire holds 540,000 or so distinct CDR3 sequences, with roughly 43% as singletons. Source material: blood. These receptors were collected from a man older than 75 in good health.

The count of this clonotype is one. V and J are TRBV7-2 and TRBJ2-3, with D unclear. This CDR3 contains 13 residues. V was clipped by 6 bases and J by 6 bases, with 13 bases between them. Germline loops: CDR1 SGHTA, CDR2 FQGNSA. The CDR3 nucleotides are TGTGCCAGCAGAACCCAAAACACGGATACGCAGTATTTT. Amino acid sequence: CASRTQNTDTQYF.

This clonotype has at least ten counts. The chain recombines TRBV20-1 with TRBJ1-4; possible D gene TRBD1, 5 bases. Germline V gene data show CDR1 as DFQATT and CDR2 as SNEGSKA (reference sequence). V was clipped by 1 base and J by 6 bases, with 6 bases between them. CDR3 size: 12 residues. The CDR3 DNA reads as TGCAGTGCTAGAGTGGGGGATGAAAAACTGTTTTTT. Translating it yields CSARVGDEKLFF.

On this clonotype: At one of its ends the junction is not consistent with the germline gene, which may arise from a read error. This CDR3 is CSVERDTYNERFF. CDR3 bases: TGCAGCGTTGAAAGGGACACCTACAATGAGCGGTTCTTC. J is TRBJ2-1 and V is TRBV29-1; D may be TRBD1 (6 bases). Germline-derived CDR1 and CDR2 are SQVTM and ANQGSEA. The CDR3 is 13 amino acids.

The chain couples TRBV20-1 to TRBJ2-5; D is possibly TRBD1 or TRBD2 (5 bases each). Deletions cut 8 bases from V and 6 bases from J, with 16 bases between. From germline, CDR1 is DFQATT and CDR2 SNEGSKA (reference sequence). CDR3 size: 12 residues. In DNA form, the CDR3 reads TGCAGTCCCCGGGACGGCGGCAAGACCCAGTACTTC. This translates into CSPRDGGKTQYF.

The sample holds a few counts of this clonotype. This chain links TRBV5-1 with TRBJ2-1; 7 bases fit TRBD2. With 0 bases clipped from V and 8 bases from J, the junction kept 5 bases outside the gene matches. The CDR3 has 14 residues. Germline loops: CDR1 SGHRS, CDR2 YFSETQ. The CDR3 here is CASSLDSGRDEQFF. Here the CDR3 DNA reads TGCGCCAGCAGCTTGGATTCAGGGAGGGATGAGCAGTTCTTC.

Many counts were recorded for this clonotype. The rearrangement uses TRBV5-5 and TRBJ2-3, with D perhaps given as TRBD1 or TRBD2 (5 bases each). This CDR3 has 13 residues. Germline V lookup: CDR1 SGHKS, CDR2 YYEKEE (reference sequence). With 4 bases removed from V and 6 bases from J, the gap between germline ends came to 12 bases. CDR3 protein: CASSLGGSDTQYF. CDR3 DNA: TGTGCCAGCAGCCTTGGGGGTTCGGATACGCAGTATTTT.

V and J are TRBV20-1 and TRBJ1-4; 8 positions match TRBD1. V dropped 0 bases and J dropped 7; count of bases not matched to a gene: 7. Germline V gene lookup returns CDR1 DFQATT and CDR2 SNEGSKA (reference sequence). The CDR3 extends over 15 amino acids. The CDR3: CSARDGQGAGEKLFF. CDR3 sequence (DNA): TGCAGTGCTAGAGATGGGCAGGGGGCTGGTGAAAAACTGTTTTTT.

This sequence joins TRBV7-2 and TRBJ2-7; maybe TRBD1 (5 bases). Germline CDR1 is SGHTA and CDR2 is FQGNSA. CDR3 length: 16 residues. V lost 5 bases and J 3 bases, leaving 20 bases between the germline ends. CDR3 sequence (DNA): TGTGCCAGCAGCATGGGTGCAGGGTCGGCGAGCTACGAGCAGTACTTC. This encodes CASSMGAGSASYEQYF.